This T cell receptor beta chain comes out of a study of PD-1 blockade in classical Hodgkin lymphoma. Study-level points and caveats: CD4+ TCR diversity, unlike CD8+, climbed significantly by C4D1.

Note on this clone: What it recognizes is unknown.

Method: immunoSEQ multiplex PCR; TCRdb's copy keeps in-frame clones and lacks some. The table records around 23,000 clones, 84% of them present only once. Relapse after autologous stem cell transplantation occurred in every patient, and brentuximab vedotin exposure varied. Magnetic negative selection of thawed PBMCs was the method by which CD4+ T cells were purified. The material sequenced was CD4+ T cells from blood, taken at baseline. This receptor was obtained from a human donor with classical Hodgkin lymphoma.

The CDR3 DNA sequence: TGTGCCAGCGCTGGCAGCGGGGGTAACACCGGGGAGCTGTTTTTT. Translated: CASAGSGGNTGELFF. This sequence joins TRBV11-1 and TRBJ2-2, with 8 nucleotides matching TRBD2. Germline V gene data show CDR1 as SGHAT and CDR2 as FQDESV (reference sequence). Trimming at V came to 8 bases and at J to 2 bases, leaving 7 bases not matched to a gene. CDR3 length: 15 amino acids.